The clone carrying this T cell receptor beta chain was seen only a few times. Its antigen remains unidentified. The CDR3 runs to 16 residues. Trimming at V came to 1 base and at J to 0 bases, leaving 5 bases not matched to a gene. Germline lookup yields CDR1 SGHDN and CDR2 FVKESK. These data are taken from a study of type 1 regulatory T cells. Via MiXCR, TCRdb re-called the reads, giving one row per CDR3 protein. This sample has about 67,000 distinct CDR3 sequences, with around 49% found just once. This receptor was taken from a human donor in good health. The sample taken for sequencing was cultured non-Tr1 T cells, either the whole culture or a sorted T cell fraction (not recorded which). The chain employs TRBV14 and TRBJ1-2, with TRBD1 matching 7 bases. CDR3 loop: CASSQARQGTNYGYTF. CDR3 DNA sequence: TGTGCCAGCAGCCAAGCGCGACAGGGCACTAACTATGGCTACACCTTC.